These 2 T cell receptor beta chains were sequenced from one sample in a study of T cells in Graves' hyperthyroidism and ophthalmopathy. Regions amplified from RNA transcripts were the TCR beta CDR3 regions. An initial round of RT-PCR targeting the TCR CDR3 relied on the HTBI primer set. TCRdb reprocessed the multiplex PCR reads with MiXCR, giving one entry per CDR3 protein. Found here are 300,000 or so distinct CDR3 sequences, roughly 20% of them singletons; the top ten hold 45% to 55%. The sample consisted of blood. These receptors came from a woman aged 50 to 65 with Graves' hyperthyroidism.

The chain carries TRBV7-9 and TRBJ2-3, with 10 bases fitting TRBD1. The length of the CDR3 is 15 residues. J lost 3 bases, V lost 6 bases, and 6 bases had no gene match. Germline V lookup: CDR1 SEHNR, CDR2 FQNEAQ (reference sequence). The CDR3 region has the DNA TGTGCCAGCAGACCCGGACAGGGGGAAACAGATACGCAGTATTTT. Translated, it gives CASRPGQGETDTQYF.

Many counts were recorded for this clonotype. The V call is TRBV3-1, the J call TRBJ1-2; 8 bases are a match to TRBD1. The CDR3 runs 14 residues. Germline V CDR1 and CDR2: LGHDT, YNNKEL (reference sequence). After removal of 4 bases from V and 7 bases from J, the junction contained 8 bases not matched to a gene. The CDR3 spells CASSPDRGSGGYTF. The DNA for the CDR3 is TGTGCCAGCAGCCCCGACAGGGGTTCGGGTGGCTACACCTTC.